The T cell receptor beta chain described here comes from a study of blood T cell repertoires in COVID-19. The wider study: Acute-phase and convalescent COVID-19 samples originated in the United States, Italy and Spain. Nucleic acid was either cDNA or gDNA, and it came from T cells, B-cell-depleted T cells, or PBMCs.

Seattle researchers signed up patients amid active infection and tracked them longitudinally. Per the germline V gene, CDR1 is MNHEY and CDR2 is SVGAGI. This CDR3 has 15 residues. V shed 7 bases, J shed 5 bases, and the junction held 7 bases outside the gene matches. Sequencing used immunoSEQ multiplex PCR; TCRdb keeps in-frame clones, though not all of them. There are fewer than 300,000 clones in the sample; 85% to 90% occur only once, and roughly 6.3% lies in the top ten. This TCR came from a woman aged 50 to 65 with COVID-19, enrolled during active disease. Material for sequencing was peripheral blood. The gene calls are TRBV6-5 and TRBJ2-5, with TRBD2 matching 13 bases. Written as DNA, the CDR3 is TGTGCCAGCATGCCGGGACTAGCGGGAAAGGAGACCCAGTACTTC. As protein: CASMPGLAGKETQYF.